This record looks at one TCR beta chain sequence and its context. Its antigen remains unknown. The sample belongs to a study of cytomegalovirus exposure and HLA in healthy donors. 13 Jbeta primers and 60 Vbeta primers were used for the PCR. Clones were read by immunoSEQ multiplex PCR, and TCRdb kept only the in-frame ones, dropping some. This sample carries 140,000 to 150,000 clones, around four fifths of them seen once, and the ten largest clones take approximately 3%. General observations from the study: The study labeled fewer than 200 TCR beta chains cytomegalovirus-associated. A previous analysis found most TCR beta V segments productive roughly 87% or roughly 30% of the time.

Nominally healthy donors were sampled, though unrecorded immune exposures were likely. CDR3 length: 14 residues. Germline-derived CDR1 and CDR2 are SGDLS and YYNGEE. V lost 7 bases to trimming and J lost 0 bases, with 11 bases between them. The V and J genes are TRBV9 and TRBJ1-3; TRBD1 might be the D (5 bases). The sample comprised PBMCs. The receptor was derived from a male donor in good health and CMV-seronegative. The DNA for the CDR3 is TGTGCCAGCTGCAGGGCCCCCTCTGGAAACACCATATATTTT. Amino acids: CASCRAPSGNTIYF. Full variable domain (rest looked up from reference TRBV9 and TRBJ1-3): DSGVTQTPKHLITATGQRVTLRCSPRSGDLSVYWYQQSLDQGLQFLIQYYNGEERAKGNILERFSAQQFPDLHSELNLSSLELGDSALYFCASCRAPSGNTIYFGEGSWLTVV.